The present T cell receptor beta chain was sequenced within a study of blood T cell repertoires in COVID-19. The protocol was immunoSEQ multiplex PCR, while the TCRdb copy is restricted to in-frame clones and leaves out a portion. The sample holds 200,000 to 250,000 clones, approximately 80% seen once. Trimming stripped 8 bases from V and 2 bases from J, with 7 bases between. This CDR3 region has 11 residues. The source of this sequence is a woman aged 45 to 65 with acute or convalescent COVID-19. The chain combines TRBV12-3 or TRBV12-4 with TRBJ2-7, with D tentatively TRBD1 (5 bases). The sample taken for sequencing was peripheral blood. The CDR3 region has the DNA TGTGCCAGCGGGGCCGCCTACGAGCAGTACTTC. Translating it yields CASGAAYEQYF.